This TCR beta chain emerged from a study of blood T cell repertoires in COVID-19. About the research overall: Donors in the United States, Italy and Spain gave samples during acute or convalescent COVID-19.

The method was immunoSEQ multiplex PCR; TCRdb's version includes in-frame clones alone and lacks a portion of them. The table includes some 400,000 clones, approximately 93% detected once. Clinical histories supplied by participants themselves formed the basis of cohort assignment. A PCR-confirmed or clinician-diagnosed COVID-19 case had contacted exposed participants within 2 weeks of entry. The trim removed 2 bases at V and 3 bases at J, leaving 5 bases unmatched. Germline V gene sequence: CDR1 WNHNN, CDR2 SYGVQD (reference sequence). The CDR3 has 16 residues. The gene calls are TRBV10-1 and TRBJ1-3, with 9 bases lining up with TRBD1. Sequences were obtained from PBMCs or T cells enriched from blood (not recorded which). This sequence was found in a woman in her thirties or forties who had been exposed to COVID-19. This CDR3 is CASSETRDRVGNTIYF. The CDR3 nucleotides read TGCGCCAGCAGTGAGACCCGGGACAGGGTTGGAAACACCATATATTTT.